This TCR beta chain was captured by sequencing in a study of T cell clonality in common variable immunodeficiency. The study, taken as a whole, reports: Fewer deletions and N-nucleotide insertions were reportedly seen in common variable immunodeficiency TCR beta sequences. Shared TCRbeta clones were fewer between CVID subjects than controls.

TCRdb's copy holds only in-frame clones and misses some; the assay was immunoSEQ multiplex PCR. This sample carries 35,000 to 45,000 clones, none of them present only once. This clone appeared a few times. Its antigen is not known. The CDR3 end lies 3 residues beyond the end of the read and is filled in from the germline J gene. Both groups were predominantly of Caucasian heritage. The CDR3 runs 13 residues. Germline lookup yields CDR1 SGHVS and CDR2 FQNEAQ. The source of this sequence is a person aged 18 to 75 in good health. The V call is TRBV7-8, the J call TRBJ2-3, with D perhaps TRBD2 (6 bases). Sequenced material: peripheral blood mononuclear cells. CDR3 loop: CASSLGGGETQYF. Incomplete CDR3 DNA: TGTGCCAGCAGCTTGGGGGGTGGCGAGACG.